This T cell receptor (beta chain) is from a study of blood T cell repertoires in COVID-19. On the study more broadly: Sites across the United States, Italy and Spain contributed samples from acute and convalescent COVID-19. Nucleic acid was either cDNA or gDNA, and it came from T cells, B-cell-depleted T cells, or PBMCs.

Original analysis: Reference gene primer amplification in the assay estimated nucleated cell counts. Measured with immunoSEQ multiplex PCR; TCRdb has only the in-frame clones, and not every one. V and J calls and clone size are given by that table; D and trimming were obtained from the DNA. The sample has fewer than 150,000 clones; more than 75% are singletons. The CDR3 spans 14 residues. The germline gives CDR1 MNHNS, CDR2 SASEGT. Between the trimmed V and J ends, which lost 0 bases and 7 bases, there was a span of 12 bases. This clonotype originated in an older woman with acute or convalescent COVID-19. This rearrangement joins TRBV6-1 to TRBJ1-2; unclear D gene. The sequenced material came from peripheral blood. The CDR3, as DNA: TGTGCCAGCAGTGAAGCGCCGGCTGGAGGTGGCTACACCTTC. Encoded protein: CASSEAPAGGGYTF.